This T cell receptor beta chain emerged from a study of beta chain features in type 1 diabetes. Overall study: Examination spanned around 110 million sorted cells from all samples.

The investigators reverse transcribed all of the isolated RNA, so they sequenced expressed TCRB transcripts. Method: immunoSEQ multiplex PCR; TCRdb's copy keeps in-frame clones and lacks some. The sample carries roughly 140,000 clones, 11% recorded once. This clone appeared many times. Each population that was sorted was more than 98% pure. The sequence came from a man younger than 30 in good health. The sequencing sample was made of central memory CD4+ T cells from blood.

The CDR3 is CAINGWGTHEQYF. The CDR3 nucleotides are TGTGCCATCAACGGCTGGGGGACCCACGAGCAGTACTTC. The V and J genes are TRBV10-3 and TRBJ2-7; either TRBD1 or TRBD2 may fit D (5 bases each). V was cut by 7 bases and J by 5 bases, with 15 bases left in between. Germline V gene sequence: CDR1 ENHRY, CDR2 SYGVKD. The length of the CDR3 is 13 residues.